This T cell receptor (beta chain) was obtained from a study of vaccination and CD4 T cells after COVID-19. Study-level background: Two doses of either BNT162b2 or mRNA-1273 vaccine were given to participants. Overlapping spike peptides from SARS-CoV-2, HCoV-NL63, HCoV-OC43 and HCoV-229E served to stimulate the cells. Median time from second vaccine dose to sampling was roughly 65 days (14 to 241). Study-wide results and caveats: 304 of 307 vaccine-specific clones from convalescent patients were spike mono-reactive.

An Oncomine TCR Beta short-read assay was used to sequence the DNA from cultured CD4+ T cells. From cultured CD4+ T cells, genomic DNA was extracted. TCRdb used MiXCR to reprocess the PCR reads, holding one entry per CDR3 protein. This table has over 9,500 distinct CDR3 sequences, 30% to 35% appearing once. The treatment was: approximately 9-day PBMC culture with coronavirus spike peptide pools or control peptides (ViraFEST assay). These CD4+ T cells came from an unexposed donor, sampled before the COVID-19 pandemic (2011-2018). This clonotype appeared a few times. Its target is not known. Germline CDR1 and CDR2: KGHDR and SFDVKD. This CDR3 region has 13 residues. Between the trimmed V and J ends, which lost 9 bases and 9 bases, there was a span of 19 bases.

The chain combines TRBV24-1 with TRBJ2-5, with D possibly being TRBD1 or TRBD2 (5 bases each). The receptor was isolated from a human donor in good health. The sample comprised CD4+ T cells from blood, cultured in vitro. CDR3 sequence (DNA): TGTGCCACCGCCACGGACCACCGAGGGGCCCAGTACTTC. Amino acid sequence: CATATDHRGAQYF.